This note documents a single T cell receptor beta chain sequence. This specimen comes from a study of blood T cell repertoires in COVID-19. Study summary: Italy, Spain and the United States were the sources of the convalescent and acute COVID-19 samples.

As handled by the study authors: Estimation of nucleated cell counts was performed using reference gene primer amplification. Sequencing was performed with immunoSEQ multiplex PCR; in TCRdb, only in-frame clones are kept and a portion is missing. V and J calls and clone size are those listed in that table; D and trimming were worked out from the DNA. The table shows roughly 40,000 clones, with approximately 85% occurring only once. The CDR3 extends over 13 amino acids. With 0 bases removed from V and 6 bases from J, the gap between germline ends came to 5 bases. Germline assignment: CDR1 LNHDA and CDR2 SQIVND (reference sequence).

This receptor was identified in a woman between 70 and 85 years old in a cohort sampled during active COVID-19. What was sequenced was peripheral blood. The chain uses TRBV19 and TRBJ2-2; D is unclear. This CDR3 is CASSIDGSGELFF. The CDR3 region has the DNA TGTGCCAGTAGTATAGACGGGTCCGGGGAGCTGTTTTTT.